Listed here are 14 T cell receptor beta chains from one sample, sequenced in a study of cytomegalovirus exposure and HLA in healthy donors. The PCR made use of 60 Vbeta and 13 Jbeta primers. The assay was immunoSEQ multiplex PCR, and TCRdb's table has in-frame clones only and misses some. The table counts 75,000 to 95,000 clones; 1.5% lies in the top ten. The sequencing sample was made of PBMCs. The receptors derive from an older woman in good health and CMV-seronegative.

The chain's CDR3 is CAISETSGSTDTQYF. The CDR3 nucleotides are TGTGCCATCAGTGAGACTAGCGGGAGCACAGATACGCAGTATTTT. The rearrangement links TRBV10-3 to TRBJ2-3, with 9 bases aligning to TRBD2. Germline V gene data show CDR1 as ENHRY and CDR2 as SYGVKD. Losses at the gene ends were 2 bases for V and 0 bases for J; bases not matched to a gene: 0. This CDR3 has 15 residues.

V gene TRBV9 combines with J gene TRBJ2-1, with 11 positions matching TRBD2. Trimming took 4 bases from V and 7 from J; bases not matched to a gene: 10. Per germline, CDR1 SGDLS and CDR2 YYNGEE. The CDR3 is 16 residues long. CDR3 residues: CASSPGGGLAENEQFF. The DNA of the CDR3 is TGTGCCAGCAGCCCAGGCGGGGGACTAGCGGAAAATGAGCAGTTCTTC.

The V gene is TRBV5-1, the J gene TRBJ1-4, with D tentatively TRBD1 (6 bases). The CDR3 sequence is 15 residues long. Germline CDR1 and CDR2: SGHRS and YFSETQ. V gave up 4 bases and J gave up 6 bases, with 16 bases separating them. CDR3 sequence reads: CASSPSGDKDEKLFF. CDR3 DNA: TGCGCCAGCAGCCCAAGTGGGGACAAGGATGAAAAACTGTTTTTT.

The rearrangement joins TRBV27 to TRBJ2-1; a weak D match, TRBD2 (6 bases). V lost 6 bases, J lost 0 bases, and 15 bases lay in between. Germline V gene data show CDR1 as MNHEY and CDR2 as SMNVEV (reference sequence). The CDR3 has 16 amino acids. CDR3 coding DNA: TGTGCCAGCAGCCCTTCCGGGACTGCCTCCTACAATGAGCAGTTCTTC. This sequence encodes CASSPSGTASYNEQFF.

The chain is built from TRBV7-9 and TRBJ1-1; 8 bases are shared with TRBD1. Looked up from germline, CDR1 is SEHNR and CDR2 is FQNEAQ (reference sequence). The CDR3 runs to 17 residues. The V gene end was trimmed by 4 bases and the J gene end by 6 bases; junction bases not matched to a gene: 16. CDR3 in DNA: TGTGCCAGCAGCTCCAACCGGGACAGGTTTTCATCGGCTGAAGCTTTCTTT. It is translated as CASSSNRDRFSSAEAFF.

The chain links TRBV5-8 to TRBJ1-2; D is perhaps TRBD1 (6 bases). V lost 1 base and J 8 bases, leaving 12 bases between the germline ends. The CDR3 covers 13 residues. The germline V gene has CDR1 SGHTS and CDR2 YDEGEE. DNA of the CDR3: TGTGCCAGCAGCTTGACAGGGATTCACGGCTACACCTTC. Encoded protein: CASSLTGIHGYTF.

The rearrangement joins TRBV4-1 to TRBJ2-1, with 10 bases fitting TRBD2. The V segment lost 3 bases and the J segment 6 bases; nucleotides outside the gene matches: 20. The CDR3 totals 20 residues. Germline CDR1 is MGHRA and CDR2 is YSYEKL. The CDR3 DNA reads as TGCGCCAGCAGCCACCCCCCGGGACTAGCGCAAAAGGACGAACTCAATGAGCAGTTCTTC. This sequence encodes CASSHPPGLAQKDELNEQFF.

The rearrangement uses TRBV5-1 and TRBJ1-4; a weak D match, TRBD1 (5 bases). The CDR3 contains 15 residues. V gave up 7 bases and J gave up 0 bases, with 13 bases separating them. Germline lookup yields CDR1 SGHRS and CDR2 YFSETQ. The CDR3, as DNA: TGCGCCAGCTCTCCGACAGCTCCAACTAATGAAAAACTGTTTTTT. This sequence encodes CASSPTAPTNEKLFF. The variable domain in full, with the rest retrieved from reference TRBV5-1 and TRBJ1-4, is KAGVTQTPRYLIKTRGQQVTLSCSPISGHRSVSWYQQTPGQGLQFLFEYFSETQRNKGNFPGRFSGRQFSNSRSEMNVSTLELGDSALYLCASSPTAPTNEKLFFGSGTQLSVL.

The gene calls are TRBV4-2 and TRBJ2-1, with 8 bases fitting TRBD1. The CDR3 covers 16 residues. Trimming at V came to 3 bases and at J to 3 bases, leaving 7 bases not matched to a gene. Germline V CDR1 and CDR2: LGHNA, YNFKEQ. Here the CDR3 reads CASSQRTGMDYNEQFF. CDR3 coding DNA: TGTGCCAGCAGCCAGAGGACAGGGATGGACTACAATGAGCAGTTCTTC.

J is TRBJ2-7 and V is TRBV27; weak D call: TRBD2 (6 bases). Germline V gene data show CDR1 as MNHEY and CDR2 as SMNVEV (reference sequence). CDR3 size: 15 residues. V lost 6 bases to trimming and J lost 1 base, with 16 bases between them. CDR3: CASRNRDSSSYEQYF. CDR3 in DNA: TGTGCCAGCAGAAATAGGGACTCCTCTTCCTACGAGCAGTACTTC.

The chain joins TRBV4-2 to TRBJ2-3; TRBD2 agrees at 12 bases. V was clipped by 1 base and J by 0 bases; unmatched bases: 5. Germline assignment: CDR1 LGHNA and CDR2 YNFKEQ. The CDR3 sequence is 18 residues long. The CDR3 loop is CASSQASGRALSTDTQYF. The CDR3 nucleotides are TGTGCCAGCAGCCAAGCTAGCGGGAGGGCTCTCAGCACAGATACGCAGTATTTT.

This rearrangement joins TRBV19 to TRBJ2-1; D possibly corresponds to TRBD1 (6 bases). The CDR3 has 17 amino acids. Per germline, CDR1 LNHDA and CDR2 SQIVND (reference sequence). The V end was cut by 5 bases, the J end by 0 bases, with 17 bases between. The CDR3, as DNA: TGTGCCAGTAGTCCACAGGACAGCCAAAGCTCCTACAATGAGCAGTTCTTC. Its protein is CASSPQDSQSSYNEQFF.

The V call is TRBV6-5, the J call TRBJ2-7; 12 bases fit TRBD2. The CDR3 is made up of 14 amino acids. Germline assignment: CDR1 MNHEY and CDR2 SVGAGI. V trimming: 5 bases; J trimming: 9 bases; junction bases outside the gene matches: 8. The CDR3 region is CASSPTSGRSGQYF. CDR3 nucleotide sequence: TGTGCCAGCAGTCCGACTAGCGGGAGAAGTGGGCAGTACTTC.

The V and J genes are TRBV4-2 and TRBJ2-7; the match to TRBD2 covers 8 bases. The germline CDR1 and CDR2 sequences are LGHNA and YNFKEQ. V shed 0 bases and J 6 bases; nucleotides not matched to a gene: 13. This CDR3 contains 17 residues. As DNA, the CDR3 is TGTGCCAGCAGCCAAGACCCCTGGGGAGCGGGAGTTCTCGAGCAGTACTTC. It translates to CASSQDPWGAGVLEQYF.